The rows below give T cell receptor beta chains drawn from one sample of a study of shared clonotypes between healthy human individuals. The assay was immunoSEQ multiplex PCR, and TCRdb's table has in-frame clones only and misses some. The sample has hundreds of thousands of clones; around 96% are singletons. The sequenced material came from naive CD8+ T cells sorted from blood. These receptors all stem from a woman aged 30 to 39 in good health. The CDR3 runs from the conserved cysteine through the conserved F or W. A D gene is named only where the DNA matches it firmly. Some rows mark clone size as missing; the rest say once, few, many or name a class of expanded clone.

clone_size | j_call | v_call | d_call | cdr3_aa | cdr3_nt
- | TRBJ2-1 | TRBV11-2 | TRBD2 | CASSLEAGGNEQFF | TGTGCCAGCAGCTTAGAGGCGGGAGGGAATGAGCAGTTCTTC
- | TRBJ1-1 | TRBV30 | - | CAWSPENTEAFF | TGTGCCTGGAGTCCAGAGAACACTGAAGCTTTCTTT
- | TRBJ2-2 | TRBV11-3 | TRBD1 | CASSGPPGQGNAGELFF | TGTGCCAGCAGCGGGCCCCCGGGACAGGGAAACGCCGGGGAGCTGTTTTTT
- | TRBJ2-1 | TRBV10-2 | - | CASSESSSQGSYNEQFF | TGCGCCAGCAGTGAGTCGAGCAGCCAGGGCTCCTACAATGAGCAGTTCTTC
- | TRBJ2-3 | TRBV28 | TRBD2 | CASSLAVQYTDTQYF | TGTGCCAGCAGCCTAGCGGTACAATACACAGATACGCAGTATTTT
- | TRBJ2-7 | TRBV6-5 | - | CASSYTGGYEQYF | TGTGCCAGCAGTTACACCGGGGGCTACGAGCAGTACTTC
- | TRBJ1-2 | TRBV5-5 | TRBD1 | CASGEGDRANYGYTF | TGTGCCAGCGGGGAAGGGGACAGAGCTAACTATGGCTACACCTTC
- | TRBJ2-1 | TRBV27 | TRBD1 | CASSTSGTAKTYNEQFF | TGTGCCAGCAGTACCTCCGGGACAGCTAAAACCTACAATGAGCAGTTCTTC
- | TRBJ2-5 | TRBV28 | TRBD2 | CASSPGGSRQETQYF | TGTGCCAGCTCCCCCGGGGGGAGCCGACAAGAGACCCAGTACTTC
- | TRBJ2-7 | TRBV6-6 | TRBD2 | CASSYVRGEHYEQYF | TGTGCCAGCAGTTACGTCCGGGGGGAGCACTACGAGCAGTACTTC
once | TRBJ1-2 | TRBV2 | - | CASSEGGRVYGYTF | TGTGCCAGCAGTGAGGGGGGGCGCGTCTATGGCTACACCTTC
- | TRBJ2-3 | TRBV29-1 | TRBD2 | CSVVEIAGGPDTQYF | TGCAGCGTTGTTGAGATAGCGGGAGGCCCAGATACGCAGTATTTT